Each of the 28 T cell receptor beta chains below was sequenced from the same sample in a study of blood T cell repertoires in COVID-19. Measured with immunoSEQ multiplex PCR; TCRdb has only the in-frame clones, and not every one. The sample lists approximately 130,000 clones, 80% to 90% seen once, with 2% to 2.5% in the top ten. The sample comprised peripheral blood. Source of these receptors: a man aged 50 to 59 with active COVID-19.

This chain joins TRBV7-2 and TRBJ1-2; TRBD1 matches at 9 bases. In germline, CDR1 is SGHTA, CDR2 FQGNSA. V lost 3 bases and J lost 6; bases outside the gene matches: 5. The length of the CDR3 is 14 residues. CDR3 sequence reads: CASSFDRGSHGYTF. In DNA, the CDR3 is TGTGCCAGCAGCTTTGACAGGGGGTCCCATGGCTACACCTTC.

V is TRBV27 and J is TRBJ2-2; unclear D gene. Germline CDR1 reads MNHEY; CDR2 reads SMNVEV (reference sequence). With 2 bases removed from V and 4 bases from J, the gap between germline ends came to 11 bases. The length of the CDR3 is 15 residues. CDR3 sequence (DNA): TGTGCCAGCAGTTTACGGAGTATAGCCACCGGGGAGCTGTTTTTT. It codes for CASSLRSIATGELFF.

The genes are TRBV10-1 and TRBJ2-6, with TRBD1 matching over 7 bases. The CDR3 is made up of 19 amino acids. Germline V lookup: CDR1 WNHNN, CDR2 SYGVQD (reference sequence). Trimming took 4 bases from V and 0 from J; bases not matched to a gene: 12. In DNA, the CDR3 is TGCGCCAGCAGTGTCGAGACAGGGTTCCCCTTCTCTGGGGCCAACGTCCTGACTTTC. Its protein product is CASSVETGFPFSGANVLTF.

The chain uses TRBV4-3 and TRBJ1-2; a weak D match, TRBD1 (6 bases). The V gene lost 2 bases and the J gene lost 1 base, with 14 bases spanning the gap. Germline V gene lookup returns CDR1 LGHNA and CDR2 YSLEER. This CDR3 has 16 residues. The CDR3 region has the DNA TGCGCCAGCAGCCAACAGACAGGAGTACTTAACTATGGCTACACCTTC. Amino acids: CASSQQTGVLNYGYTF.

The chain couples TRBV18 to TRBJ2-5, with 8 bases aligning to TRBD2. The CDR3 contains 13 residues. Germline-derived CDR1 and CDR2 are KGHSH and LQKENI. J was trimmed by 1 base and V by 10 bases; bases with no gene match: 5. CDR3 amino acids: CATSGGAQETQYF. The CDR3 bases are TGTGCCACCTCCGGGGGGGCCCAAGAGACCCAGTACTTC.

The chain recombines TRBV7-3 with TRBJ1-1, with unresolved D. Germline V lookup: CDR1 SGHTA, CDR2 FQGTGA. Trimming took 5 bases from V and 0 from J, leaving 7 bases between them. The CDR3 loop spans 13 amino acids. CDR3 in amino acids: CASSQTVNTEAFF. As DNA, the CDR3 is TGTGCCAGCAGCCAAACGGTGAACACTGAAGCTTTCTTT.

This rearrangement joins TRBV11-2 to TRBJ2-2; TRBD1 is a possible D gene (5 bases). V dropped 4 bases and J dropped 6 bases, with 15 bases sitting between them. CDR1 is SGHAT, CDR2 FQNNGV, per germline. This CDR3 has 15 residues. The CDR3 DNA sequence: TGTGCCAGCAGCTCTCTCAGGGAATCCCCCGGGGAGCTGTTTTTT. Amino acid sequence: CASSSLRESPGELFF.

This chain connects TRBV6-5 to TRBJ2-7, with 10 bases aligning to TRBD1. Germline V gene sequence: CDR1 MNHEY, CDR2 SVGAGI. With 9 bases clipped from V and 6 bases from J, the junction kept 8 bases outside the gene matches. The CDR3 is made up of 13 amino acids. The CDR3 DNA follows: TGTGCCAGTCGACAGGGGGCTGTCTCCGAGCAGTACTTC. Translated: CASRQGAVSEQYF.

This chain joins TRBV3-1 (or the pseudogene TRBV3-2) and TRBJ2-3; TRBD2 might be the D (6 bases). V lost 0 bases to trimming and J lost 6 bases, with 16 bases between them. CDR3 length: 16 amino acids. Germline lookup yields CDR1 LGHDT and CDR2 YNNKEL (reference sequence). CDR3 DNA: TGTGCCAGCAGCCAAGAGTTTATTCTAGCGACGGATACGCAGTATTTT. It codes for CASSQEFILATDTQYF.

The CDR3 loop reads CASADAGVREKLFF. The CDR3, as DNA: TGTGCCAGCGCCGACGCAGGGGTCCGGGAAAAACTGTTTTTT. The chain has TRBV19 and TRBJ1-4; possible D gene TRBD1, 6 bases. The germline gives CDR1 LNHDA, CDR2 SQIVND (reference sequence). Between the trimmed V and J ends, which lost 9 bases and 8 bases, there was a span of 19 bases. The CDR3 spans 14 residues. The whole variable domain, remainder taken from reference TRBV19 and TRBJ1-4, is DGGITQSPKYLFRKEGQNVTLSCEQNLNHDAMYWYRQDPGQGLRLIYYSQIVNDFQKGDIAEGYSVSREKKESFPLTVTSAQKNPTAFYLCASADAGVREKLFFGSGTQLSVL.

This chain joins TRBV7-8 and TRBJ1-5; D not resolved. The CDR3 consists of 15 residues. Looked up from germline, CDR1 is SGHVS and CDR2 is FQNEAQ. Between the trimmed V and J ends, which lost 1 base and 5 bases, there was a span of 12 bases. CDR3 sequence reads: CASSLEVAGYQPQHF. CDR3 nucleotide sequence: TGTGCCAGCAGCTTAGAGGTGGCAGGCTATCAGCCCCAGCATTTT.

This clone has a handful of counts. The V call is TRBV5-6, the J call TRBJ2-7; 8 nucleotides align to TRBD1. V shed 1 base, J shed 6 bases, and the junction held 9 bases outside the gene matches. The CDR3 totals 15 residues. CDR1 is SGHDT and CDR2 is YYEEEE in the germline V gene. CDR3 nucleotides: TGTGCCAGCAGCTTGACGGGACAGGAAATTTCCGAGCAGTACTTC. Protein: CASSLTGQEISEQYF.

This chain links TRBV9 with TRBJ1-1; D gene unclear. Trimming shortened V by 4 bases and J by 1 base, and 8 bases separated the two germline ends. From germline, CDR1 is SGDLS and CDR2 YYNGEE. This CDR3 has 13 amino acids. Here the CDR3 DNA reads TGTGCCAGCAGCAAAACAGCGAACACTGAAGCTTTCTTT. The encoded protein is CASSKTANTEAFF.

The CDR3 region is CSVRRSDTQYF. The CDR3 DNA is TGCAGCGTAAGGAGGTCAGATACGCAGTATTTT. The V gene is TRBV29-1, the J gene TRBJ2-3; D may be TRBD2 (5 bases). The CDR3 sequence is 11 residues long. The germline V gene has CDR1 SQVTM and CDR2 ANQGSEA. Deletions cut 6 bases from V and 4 bases from J, with 8 bases between.

V gene TRBV11-2 combines with J gene TRBJ2-7; 9 bases map to TRBD2. Losses at the gene ends were 4 bases for V and 3 bases for J; bases not matched to a gene: 10. CDR3 length: 16 amino acids. Germline values: CDR1 SGHAT, CDR2 FQNNGV. CDR3 protein: CASSSWGASGDYEQYF. Here the CDR3 DNA reads TGTGCCAGCAGCTCATGGGGGGCTAGCGGGGACTACGAGCAGTACTTC.

The genes are TRBV19 and TRBJ2-3; perhaps TRBD2 as D (6 bases). The CDR3 has 17 residues. Germline V CDR1 and CDR2: LNHDA, SQIVND (reference sequence). Trimming left V 0 bases short and J 3 bases short, with 16 bases between. The CDR3 is CASSIDPPGVGTDTQYF. The CDR3 DNA sequence: TGTGCCAGTAGTATAGATCCCCCGGGGGTGGGGACAGATACGCAGTATTTT.

The V and J genes are TRBV11-2 and TRBJ2-1; D may be TRBD2 (6 bases). Trimming shortened V by 0 bases and J by 12 bases, and 6 bases separated the two germline ends. This CDR3 has 11 residues. Germline V lookup: CDR1 SGHAT, CDR2 FQNNGV. In DNA, the CDR3 is TGTGCCAGCAGCTTAGAGGGGGGGCAGTTCTTC. This sequence encodes CASSLEGGQFF. The full variable domain, rest sourced from reference TRBV11-2 and TRBJ2-1, is EAGVAQSPRYKIIEKRQSVAFWCNPISGHATLYWYQQILGQGPKLLIQFQNNGVVDDSQLPKDRFSAERLKGVDSTLKIQPAKLEDSAVYLCASSLEGGQFFGPGTRLTVL.

This chain joins TRBV12-3 or TRBV12-4 and TRBJ2-7; the D gene is possibly TRBD1 (6 bases). Trimming removed 10 bases at V and 4 bases at J, with 17 bases between. The CDR3 spans 13 residues. The CDR3 region has the DNA TGTGCCATCCTCGACAGGCGGAGGTACGAGCAGTACTTC. As protein: CAILDRRRYEQYF.

V and J are TRBV7-2 and TRBJ2-3; 8 bases align to TRBD2. V shed 5 bases, J shed 1 base, and the junction held 5 bases outside the gene matches. The length of the CDR3 is 15 residues. Germline V gene sequence: CDR1 SGHTA, CDR2 FQGNSA. In DNA, the CDR3 is TGTGCCAGCAGCGGCCAAGCGGGGGGCACAGATACGCAGTATTTT. Translating it yields CASSGQAGGTDTQYF.

The chain links TRBV3-1 (or the pseudogene TRBV3-2) to TRBJ1-5; a weak D match, TRBD1 (6 bases). Trimming pared 3 bases from V and 7 bases from J, leaving 10 bases between. CDR3 size: 13 residues. Germline lookup yields CDR1 LGHDT and CDR2 YNNKEL (reference sequence). Here the CDR3 DNA reads TGTGCCAGCAGCCATGGGACATCCCAGCCCCAGCATTTT. Amino acid sequence: CASSHGTSQPQHF.

The chain employs TRBV27 and TRBJ2-1; tentative D call: TRBD1 (6 bases). The CDR3 spans 15 residues. With 7 bases removed from V and 8 bases from J, the gap between germline ends came to 21 bases. Per germline, CDR1 MNHEY and CDR2 SMNVEV (reference sequence). CDR3 region: CASIRTVPPGHEQFF. The CDR3 region has the DNA TGTGCCAGCATTCGGACAGTTCCTCCCGGGCATGAGCAGTTCTTC.

The V call is TRBV9, the J call TRBJ1-1, with TRBD1 matching 8 bases. V lost 4 bases, J lost 5 bases, and 13 bases stayed unmatched. This CDR3 has 16 residues. The V gene's germline CDR1 is SGDLS and CDR2 YYNGEE. The CDR3, as DNA: TGTGCCAGCAGCCCACTCTCAGGGGGCTGGGGGACTGAAGCTTTCTTT. Translating gives CASSPLSGGWGTEAFF.

CDR3 sequence reads: CASSYPRLTLGTPRELFF. CDR3 coding DNA: TGTGCCAGCAGCTACCCTCGCCTTACCCTTGGGACTCCCCGGGAGCTGTTTTTT. The V gene is TRBV7-9, the J gene TRBJ2-2, with D maybe TRBD2 (6 bases). V was cut by 4 bases and J by 9 bases, with 27 bases left in between. The germline V gene has CDR1 SEHNR and CDR2 FQNEAQ (reference sequence). There are 18 residues in the CDR3. Looking up the rest from reference TRBV7-9 and TRBJ2-2 gives the full variable domain: DTGVSQNPRHKITKRGQNVTFRCDPISEHNRLYWYRQTLGQGPEFLTYFQNEAQLEKSRLLSDRFSAERPKGSFSTLEIQRTEQGDSAMYLCASSYPRLTLGTPRELFFGEGSRLTVL.

The chain recombines TRBV7-8 with TRBJ2-5; TRBD2 matches at 7 bases. CDR3 length: 14 amino acids. The V gene's germline CDR1 is SGHVS and CDR2 FQNEAQ. V dropped 5 bases and J dropped 5; count of bases not matched to a gene: 8. CDR3 in amino acids: CASSPISGGETQYF. The CDR3 region has the DNA TGTGCCAGCAGCCCTATCTCCGGGGGGGAGACCCAGTACTTC. Drawing the rest from reference TRBV7-8 and TRBJ2-5, the complete variable domain is GAGVSQSPRYKVAKRGQDVALRCDPISGHVSLFWYQQALGQGPEFLTYFQNEAQLDKSGLPSDRFFAERPEGSVSTLKIQRTQQEDSAVYLCASSPISGGETQYFGPGTRLLVL.

The chain employs TRBV6-5 and TRBJ2-7; the D gene is possibly TRBD1 (5 bases). This CDR3 spans 15 amino acids. Germline V gene lookup returns CDR1 MNHEY and CDR2 SVGAGI. V was shortened by 1 base and J by 2 bases, with 12 bases between the two germline ends. CDR3 in DNA: TGTGCCAGCAGTTACTACCCCCAGGGCGCCTACGAGCAGTACTTC. Encoded protein: CASSYYPQGAYEQYF.

With respect to this clone: The germline gene is not matched at one end of the junction; a read error may be the cause. The chain uses TRBV7-9 and TRBJ1-2; D remains unclear. Germline values: CDR1 SEHNR, CDR2 FQNEAQ (reference sequence). The CDR3 has 12 amino acids. The CDR3 DNA is TGTGCCAGCAGCCAGCTGCAGGAAATCTATGCCTTC. It encodes CASSQLQEIYAF.

This clone has a handful of counts. This chain uses TRBV19 with TRBJ2-6; a possible D gene is TRBD1 (6 bases). The germline V gene encodes CDR1 LNHDA and CDR2 SQIVND (reference sequence). The V gene lost 8 bases and the J gene lost 1 base, with 21 bases spanning the gap. The CDR3 totals 18 residues. CDR3: CASHRLLQGGSGANVLTF. CDR3 nucleotide sequence: TGTGCCAGTCACCGCCTCCTACAGGGCGGGTCTGGGGCCAACGTCCTGACTTTC.

Only one count was recorded for this clone. The chain links TRBV11-1 to TRBJ2-7; D gene uncertain. The germline V gene has CDR1 SGHAT and CDR2 FQDESV (reference sequence). CDR3 length: 15 amino acids. The V end lost 3 bases, the J end lost 3 bases, and 15 bases lay between the germline ends. DNA of the CDR3: TGTGCCAGCAGCTTGTCCACGGCAGGTTACTACGAGCAGTACTTC. Translation: CASSLSTAGYYEQYF.